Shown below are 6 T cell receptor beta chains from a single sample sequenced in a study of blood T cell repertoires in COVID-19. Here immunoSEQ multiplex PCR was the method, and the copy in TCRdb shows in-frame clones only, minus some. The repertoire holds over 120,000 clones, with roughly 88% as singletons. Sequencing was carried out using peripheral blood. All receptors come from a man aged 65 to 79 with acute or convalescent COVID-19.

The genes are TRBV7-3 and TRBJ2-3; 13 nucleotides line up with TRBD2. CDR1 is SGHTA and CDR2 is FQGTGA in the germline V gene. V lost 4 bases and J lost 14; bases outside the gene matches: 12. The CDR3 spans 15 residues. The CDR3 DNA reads TGTGCCAGCAGCTCCCTTGGGACTAGCGGGGAGGTTAGGTATTTT. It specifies CASSSLGTSGEVRYF.

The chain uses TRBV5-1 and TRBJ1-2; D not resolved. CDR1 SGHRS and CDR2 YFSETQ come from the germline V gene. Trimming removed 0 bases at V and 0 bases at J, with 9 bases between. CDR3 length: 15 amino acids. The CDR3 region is CASSLVASANYGYTF. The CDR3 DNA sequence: TGCGCCAGCAGCTTGGTCGCTTCAGCTAACTATGGCTACACCTTC.

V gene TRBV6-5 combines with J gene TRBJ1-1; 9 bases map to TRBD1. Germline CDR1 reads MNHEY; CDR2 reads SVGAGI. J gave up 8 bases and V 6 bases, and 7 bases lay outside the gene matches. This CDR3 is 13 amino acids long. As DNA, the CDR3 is TGTGCCAGCAGAAAAACAGGACAGGGGGAAGCTTTCTTT. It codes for CASRKTGQGEAFF.

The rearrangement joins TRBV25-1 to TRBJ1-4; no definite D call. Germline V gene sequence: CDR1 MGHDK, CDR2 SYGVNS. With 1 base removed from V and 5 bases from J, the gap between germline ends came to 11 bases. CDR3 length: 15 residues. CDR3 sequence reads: CASSELEAPNEKLFF. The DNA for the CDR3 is TGTGCCAGCAGTGAATTAGAGGCCCCCAATGAAAAACTGTTTTTT.

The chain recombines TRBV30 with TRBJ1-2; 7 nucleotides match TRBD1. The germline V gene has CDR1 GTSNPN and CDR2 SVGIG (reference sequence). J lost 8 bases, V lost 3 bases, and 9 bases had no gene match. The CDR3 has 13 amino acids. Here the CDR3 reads CAWRRDREEGYTF. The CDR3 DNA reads TGTGCCTGGAGACGTGACAGGGAAGAGGGCTACACCTTC.

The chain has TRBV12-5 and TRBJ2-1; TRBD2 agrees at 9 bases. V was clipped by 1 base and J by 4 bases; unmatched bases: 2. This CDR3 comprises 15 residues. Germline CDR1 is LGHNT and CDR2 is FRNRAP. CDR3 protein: CASGLGSGGYNEQFF. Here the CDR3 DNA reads TGTGCTAGTGGTTTGGGTAGCGGGGGATACAATGAGCAGTTCTTC.